The following is a T cell receptor beta chain sequence with its context. Its antigen remains undetermined. No quality values exist for individual bases; no much larger clone is one base distant. The High Capacity cDNA Reverse Transcription Kit was used to reverse transcribe all of the isolated RNA, meaning that expressed TCRB transcripts were what got sequenced. Naive, central memory and regulatory T cell samples underwent deep immunoSEQ sequencing, averaging around 4 million total reads per sample. Sorted cells were lysed in RLT buffer, and RNA was extracted using DNase-treated RNeasy Micro or Mini kits according to cell number. To prevent cross-contamination, every cell subset was processed on its own, while patient and healthy donor samples were processed together. TCRB sequences were amplified from cDNA with the immunoSEQ multiplex PCR, producing 87-bp fragments spanning the CDR3 region. Amplicons were sequenced on the Illumina HiSeq platform. Per the original workflow: PCR bias was corrected computationally using synthetic template baselines, and reads within Hamming distance 2 were collapsed, with unmergeable singletons discarded. Reads were aligned against IMGT so that V, D and J genes, CDR3 length and insertions or deletions at six rearrangement sites could be assigned. Within each subset, clonotype counts were normalized to the number of sorted cells before true diversity and Gini coefficients were calculated with the tcR R package. The overlap coefficient, calculated on TCRB nucleotide sequences, was used to measure repertoire sharing. TCRdb mirrors the immuneACCESS table, restricted to in-frame sequences. Some clones are absent from its copies; in checked studies, under half trace to an unresolved V gene, and the reason for the others is unknown. For V, J and clone size, that table is used; D and trimming come from the DNA. The table for this sample lists nearly 350,000 clones; approximately 9.9% of them were counted only once. Roughly 0.99% of the sample is held by the ten biggest clonotypes.

From each donor, a single peripheral blood sample of about 100 mL on average was drawn into heparinised tubes. Naive, central memory, regulatory and stem cell-like memory CD4+ T cells were sorted on a BD FACSAria II using a panel including CD45RO, CCR7, CD25, CD127, CD95 and CD27. A purity above 98% was achieved for all sorted populations. Right away, PBMCs were isolated by Lymphoprep density gradient centrifugation and were stained directly, with no culture step. So that batch effects would be minimized, each experiment stained and sorted samples in pairs, pairing one healthy donor with one patient. This sample was included in a study of beta chain features in type 1 diabetes (dated by TCRdb to the late 2010s). About the full investigation: Mean age, gender distribution, total cell number and subset yield did not differ between patients and healthy donors. A total of around 110,000,000 sorted cells were examined across all samples, and RNA yield correlated strongly with the number of cells per subset. In the study, recently diagnosed type 1 diabetes patients and matched healthy donors were compared on the TCRB repertoires of their sorted circulating CD4+ T cell subsets. Naive and central memory subsets were obtained from all 30 or so donors, but regulatory and stem cell-like memory subsets were isolated from only 8 patients and 8 healthy donors.

Overall results and qualifications from the work: Sequencing cDNA rather than genomic DNA could over-represent highly expressing activated cells, although activation and CD3 levels did not differ between groups. A moderate but significant shortening of TCRB CDR3 length was observed in type 1 diabetes patients in all four CD4+ subsets. Because small numbers of individuals were included in the HLA sub-analyses, any influence of HLA type on TCRB rearrangement was left unresolved. PCR may preferentially amplify shorter templates, but because patient and control samples were amplified and corrected together, any resulting skew would affect both groups equally. At VDJ recombination sites, type 1 diabetes patients had fewer insertions and more deleted nucleotides, which implies abnormalities in thymic rearrangement. Naive, central memory and regulatory TCRB repertoires appeared to be more similar among patients than among healthy donors.

Its CDR3 holds 14 amino acids, cysteine through phenylalanine. CDR3 DNA only is kept here, 42 bases in frame from base 1. For CDR1 and CDR2, the germline V gene (reference sequence) lists LNHDA and SQIVND. Trimming costs V 7 bases and J 0 bases, and their ends lie 10 bases apart. Rearrangement joined TRBV19 to TRBJ2-1; the D region possibly corresponds to TRBD1 (5 bases align). This receptor was identified in a man aged 25 to 45 with type 1 diabetes. The sample was central memory CD4+ T cells from blood. In nucleotide form, the sequence is TGTGCCAGTAATCAGGGTAGCTCCTACAATGAGCAGTTCTTC. This sequence encodes CASNQGSSYNEQFF.